The following is a T cell receptor beta chain sequence with its context. Antigen specificity is unknown. Healthy Caucasians provided all donations. Unique molecular identifiers were present on cDNA, and template switching added a universal primer site. TCRdb used MiXCR to reprocess the 5' RACE reads, holding one entry per CDR3 protein. This sample has roughly 690,000 distinct CDR3 sequences, with around 6% found just once. This entry belongs to a study of identical twins. Whole-study findings and limits: An excess of low generation probability was shown by twin-shared out-of-frame alpha sequences. Fewer insertions marked abundant cord blood beta clonotypes; young adult naive trended weakly, memory not at all.

The length of the CDR3 is 13 residues. With 0 bases removed from V and 8 bases from J, the gap between germline ends came to 9 bases. Germline CDR1 and CDR2: LNHNV and YYDKDF (reference sequence). The sample was naive T cells sorted from blood. This sequence was found in a young man in good health. V usage is TRBV15 and J usage is TRBJ2-3; D is unresolved. The CDR3 nucleotides are TGTGCCACCAGCAGAGAGAGCAGGAGTACGCAGTATTTT. It is translated as CATSRESRSTQYF. The variable domain in full, completed from reference TRBV15 and TRBJ2-3, reads DAMVIQNPRYQVTQFGKPVTLSCSQTLNHNVMYWYQQKSSQAPKLLFHYYDKDFNNEADTPDNFQSRRPNTSFCFLDIRSPGLGDTAMYLCATSRESRSTQYFGPGTRLTVL.